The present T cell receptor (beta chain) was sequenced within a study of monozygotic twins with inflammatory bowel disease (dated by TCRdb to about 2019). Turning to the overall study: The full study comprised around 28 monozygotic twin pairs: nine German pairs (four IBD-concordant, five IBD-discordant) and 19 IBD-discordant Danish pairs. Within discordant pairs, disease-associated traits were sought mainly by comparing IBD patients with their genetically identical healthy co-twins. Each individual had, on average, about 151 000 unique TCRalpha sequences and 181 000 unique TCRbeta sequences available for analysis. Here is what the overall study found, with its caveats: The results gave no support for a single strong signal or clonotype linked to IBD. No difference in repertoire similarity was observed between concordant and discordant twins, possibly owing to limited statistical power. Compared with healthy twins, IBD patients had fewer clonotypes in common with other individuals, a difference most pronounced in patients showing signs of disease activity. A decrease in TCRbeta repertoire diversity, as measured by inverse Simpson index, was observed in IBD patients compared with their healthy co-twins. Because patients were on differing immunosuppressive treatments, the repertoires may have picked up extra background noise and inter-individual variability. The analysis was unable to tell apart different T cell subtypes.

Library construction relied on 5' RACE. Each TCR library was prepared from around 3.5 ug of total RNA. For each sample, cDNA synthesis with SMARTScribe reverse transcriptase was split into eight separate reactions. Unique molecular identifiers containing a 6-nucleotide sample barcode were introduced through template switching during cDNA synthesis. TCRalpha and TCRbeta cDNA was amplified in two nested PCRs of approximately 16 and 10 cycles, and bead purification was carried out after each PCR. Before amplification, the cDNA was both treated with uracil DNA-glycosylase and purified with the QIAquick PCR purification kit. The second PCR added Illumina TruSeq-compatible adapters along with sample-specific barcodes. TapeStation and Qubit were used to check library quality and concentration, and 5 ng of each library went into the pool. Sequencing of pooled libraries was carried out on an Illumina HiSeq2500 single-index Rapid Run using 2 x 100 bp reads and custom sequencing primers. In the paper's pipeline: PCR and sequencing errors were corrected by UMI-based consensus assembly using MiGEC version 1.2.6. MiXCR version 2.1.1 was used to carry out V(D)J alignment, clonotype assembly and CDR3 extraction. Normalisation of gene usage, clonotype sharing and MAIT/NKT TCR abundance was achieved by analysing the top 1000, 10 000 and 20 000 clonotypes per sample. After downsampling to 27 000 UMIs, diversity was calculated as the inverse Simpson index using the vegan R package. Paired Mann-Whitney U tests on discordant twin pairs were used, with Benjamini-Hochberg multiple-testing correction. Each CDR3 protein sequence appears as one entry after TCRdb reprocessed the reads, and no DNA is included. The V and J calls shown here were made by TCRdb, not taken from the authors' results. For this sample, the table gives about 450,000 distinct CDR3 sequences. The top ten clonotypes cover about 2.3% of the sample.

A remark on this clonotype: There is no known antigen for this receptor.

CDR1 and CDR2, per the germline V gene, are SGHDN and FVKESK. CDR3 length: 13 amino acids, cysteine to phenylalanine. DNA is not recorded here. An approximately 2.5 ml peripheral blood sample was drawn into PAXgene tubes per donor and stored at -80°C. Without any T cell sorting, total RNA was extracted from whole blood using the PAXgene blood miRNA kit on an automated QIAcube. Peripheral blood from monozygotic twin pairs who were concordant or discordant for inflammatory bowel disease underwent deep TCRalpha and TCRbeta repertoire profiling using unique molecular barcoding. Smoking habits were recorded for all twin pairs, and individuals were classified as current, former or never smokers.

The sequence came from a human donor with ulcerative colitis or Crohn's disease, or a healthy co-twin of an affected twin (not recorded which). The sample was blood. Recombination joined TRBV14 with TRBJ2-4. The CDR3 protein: CASSLLQQNIQYF.